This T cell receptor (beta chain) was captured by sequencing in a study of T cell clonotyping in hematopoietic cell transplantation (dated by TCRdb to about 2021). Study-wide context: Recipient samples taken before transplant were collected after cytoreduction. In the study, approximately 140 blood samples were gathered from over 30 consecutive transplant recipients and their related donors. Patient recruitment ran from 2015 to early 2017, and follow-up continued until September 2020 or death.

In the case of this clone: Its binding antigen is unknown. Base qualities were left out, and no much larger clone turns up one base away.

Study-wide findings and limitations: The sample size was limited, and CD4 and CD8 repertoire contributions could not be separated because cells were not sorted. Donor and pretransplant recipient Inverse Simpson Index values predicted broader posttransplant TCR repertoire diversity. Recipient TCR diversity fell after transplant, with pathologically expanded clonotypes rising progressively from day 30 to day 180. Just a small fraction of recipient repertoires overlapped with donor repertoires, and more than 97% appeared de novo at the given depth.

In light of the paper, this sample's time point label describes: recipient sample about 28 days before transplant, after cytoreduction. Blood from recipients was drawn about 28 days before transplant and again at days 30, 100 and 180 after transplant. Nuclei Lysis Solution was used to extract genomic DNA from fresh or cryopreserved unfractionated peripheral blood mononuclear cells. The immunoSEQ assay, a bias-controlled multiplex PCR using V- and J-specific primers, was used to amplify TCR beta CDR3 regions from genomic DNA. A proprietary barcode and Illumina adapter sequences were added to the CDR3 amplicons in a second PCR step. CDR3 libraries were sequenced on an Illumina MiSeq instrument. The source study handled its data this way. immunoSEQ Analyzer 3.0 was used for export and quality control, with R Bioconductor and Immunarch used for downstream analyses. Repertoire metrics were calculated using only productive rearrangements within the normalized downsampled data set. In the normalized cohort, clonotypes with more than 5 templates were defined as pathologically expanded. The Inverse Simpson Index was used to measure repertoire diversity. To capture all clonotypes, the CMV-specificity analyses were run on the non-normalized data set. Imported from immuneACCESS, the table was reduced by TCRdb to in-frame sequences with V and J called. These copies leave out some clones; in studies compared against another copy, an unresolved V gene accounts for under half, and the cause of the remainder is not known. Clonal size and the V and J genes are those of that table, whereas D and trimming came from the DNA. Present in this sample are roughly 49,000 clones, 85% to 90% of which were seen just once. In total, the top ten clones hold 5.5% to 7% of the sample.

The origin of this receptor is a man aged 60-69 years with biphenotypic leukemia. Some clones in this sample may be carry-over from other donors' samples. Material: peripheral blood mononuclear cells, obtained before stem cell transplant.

The DNA reads as follows: TGTGCCAGCAGCTACCCATTAGGTGGGACAGGTACCGGGGAGCTGTTTTTT. It translates to CASSYPLGGTGTGELFF. The rearranged segments are TRBV7-8 and TRBJ2-2; 8 of the junction bases match TRBD1. From V the trimming removes 4 bases and from J it removes 5 bases, while the gene matches leave 12 bases of the junction unaccounted for. In the germline V gene, CDR1 corresponds to SGHVS and CDR2 to FQNEAQ. There are 17 amino acids in the CDR3, from cysteine to phenylalanine inclusive. The retained sequence is limited to the CDR3, 51 bases, with the frame set at the first base.